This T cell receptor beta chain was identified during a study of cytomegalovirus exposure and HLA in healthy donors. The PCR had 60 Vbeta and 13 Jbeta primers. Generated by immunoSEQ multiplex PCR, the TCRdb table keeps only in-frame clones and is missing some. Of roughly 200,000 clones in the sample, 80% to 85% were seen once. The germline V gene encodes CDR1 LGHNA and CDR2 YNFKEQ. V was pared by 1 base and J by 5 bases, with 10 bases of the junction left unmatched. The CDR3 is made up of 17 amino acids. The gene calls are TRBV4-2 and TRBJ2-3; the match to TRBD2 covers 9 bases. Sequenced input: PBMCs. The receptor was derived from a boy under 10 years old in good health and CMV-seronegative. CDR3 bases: TGTGCCAGCAGCCAAGTCTTATCGCGGGAGGGGAAAGATACGCAGTATTTT. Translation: CASSQVLSREGKDTQYF.